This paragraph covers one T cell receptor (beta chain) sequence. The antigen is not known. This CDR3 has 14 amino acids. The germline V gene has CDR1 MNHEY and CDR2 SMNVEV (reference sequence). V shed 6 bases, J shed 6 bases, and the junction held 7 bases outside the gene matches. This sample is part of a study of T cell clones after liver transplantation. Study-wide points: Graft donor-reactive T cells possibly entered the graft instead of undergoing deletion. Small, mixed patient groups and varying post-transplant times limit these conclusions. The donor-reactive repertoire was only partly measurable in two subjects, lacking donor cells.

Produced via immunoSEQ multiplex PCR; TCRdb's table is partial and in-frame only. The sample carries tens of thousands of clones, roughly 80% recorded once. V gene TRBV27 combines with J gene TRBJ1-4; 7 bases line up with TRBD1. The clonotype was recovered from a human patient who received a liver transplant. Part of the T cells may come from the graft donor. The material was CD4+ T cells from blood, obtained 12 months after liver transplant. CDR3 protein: CASSIGGAYEKLFF. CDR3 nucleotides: TGTGCCAGCAGCATAGGGGGCGCGTATGAAAAACTGTTTTTT. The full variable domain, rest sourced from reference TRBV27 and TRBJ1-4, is EAQVTQNPRYLITVTGKKLTVTCSQNMNHEYMSWYRQDPGLGLRQIYYSMNVEVTDKGDVPEGYKVSRKEKRNFPLILESPSPNQTSLYFCASSIGGAYEKLFFGSGTQLSVL.